The 29 T cell receptor beta chains reported below all come from one sample, sequenced in a study of regulatory T cells in long-lasting Graves disease. The TCR beta library used iRepertoire HTBI primers with Arm-PCR amplification of CDR3. Each CDR3 protein gets one entry after TCRdb re-called the multiplex PCR reads with MiXCR. This sample has around 500,000 distinct CDR3 sequences, with about 13% found just once. Time point indicated: newly diagnosed GD, antithyroid drugs for less than 3 months. Extracted PBMC RNA gave rise to the TCR library. The data were also submitted as part of a second study, on T cells in Graves' hyperthyroidism and ophthalmopathy.

Here the sequenced sample was peripheral blood mononuclear cells (PBMCs), taken at new diagnosis, from a patient treated with antithyroid drugs. The origin of the receptors is a man aged 30-40 years with Graves disease.

This clonotype appeared many times. The chain is built from TRBV18 and TRBJ2-7; 11 nucleotides match TRBD1. The CDR3 totals 15 residues. The germline gives CDR1 KGHSH, CDR2 LQKENI. Unmatched junction bases numbered 12, after V lost 8 bases and J lost 6 bases. DNA for the CDR3: TGTGCCAGCCGCTTAACTGGGACAGGGGGTCGCGAGCAGTACTTC. It translates to CASRLTGTGGREQYF.

Only a few counts were recorded for this clonotype. The CDR3 DNA reads as TGCAGCGCGGGAGTAAAAGAAAAACTGTTTTTT. Translating it yields CSAGVKEKLFF. The chain has TRBV29-1 and TRBJ1-4; D ambiguous. Germline CDR1 reads SQVTM; CDR2 reads ANQGSEA. The length of the CDR3 is 11 residues. Between the trimmed V and J ends, which lost 7 bases and 8 bases, there was a span of 11 bases.

The sample holds many counts of this clonotype. The chain has TRBV24-1 and TRBJ2-1, with a weak D call TRBD2 (5 bases). The V gene's germline CDR1 is KGHDR and CDR2 SFDVKD. V was pared by 4 bases and J by 7 bases, with 19 bases between. The CDR3 totals 16 residues. CDR3 sequence (DNA): TGTGCCACCAGTGACCAAGGGAGTGGCGGATTAAATGAGCAGTTCTTC. It yields the protein CATSDQGSGGLNEQFF.

This clonotype occurred many times. This chain joins TRBV28 and TRBJ1-5; 7 bases match TRBD1. V was clipped by 1 base and J by 7 bases; unmatched bases: 4. The CDR3 covers 14 residues. Germline loops: CDR1 MDHEN, CDR2 SYDVKM. The CDR3 reads CASSLYRGWQPQHF. As DNA, the CDR3 is TGTGCCAGCAGTTTATACAGGGGTTGGCAGCCCCAGCATTTT.

This clonotype was seen at least ten times. The chain is built from TRBV12-3 or TRBV12-4 and TRBJ2-3; a possible D gene is TRBD1 (6 bases). V dropped 10 bases and J dropped 4 bases, with 18 bases sitting between them. This CDR3 region has 14 residues. The chain's CDR3 is CATSTGPSSDTQYF. CDR3 in DNA: TGTGCCACCTCGACAGGTCCAAGCTCAGATACGCAGTATTTT.

This clonotype was counted ten times or more. The V call is TRBV11-2, the J call TRBJ1-2; D gene uncertain. Trimming removed 1 base from V and 4 bases from J, with 13 bases in between. Germline loops: CDR1 SGHAT, CDR2 FQNNGV. The CDR3 contains 15 residues. CDR3 bases: TGTGCCAGCAGCTTAGGGAGTCTAGTGGGCTATGGCTACACCTTC. This translates into CASSLGSLVGYGYTF.

This clonotype appeared a few times. The chain uses TRBV20-1 and TRBJ2-2; D not resolved. The CDR3 contains 15 residues. V was shortened by 2 bases and J by 4 bases, with 14 bases between the two germline ends. CDR1 and CDR2 from the germline V gene are DFQATT and SNEGSKA (reference sequence). DNA of the CDR3: TGCAGTGCTAGAATTCAGGCGGCCTTCACCGGGGAGCTGTTTTTT. Translation gives CSARIQAAFTGELFF.

This clonotype was seen repeatedly, ten times or more. The chain couples TRBV7-6 to TRBJ1-2; D unclear. This CDR3 is built from 13 residues. Germline values: CDR1 SGHVS, CDR2 FNYEAQ. Trimming removed 2 bases at V and 7 bases at J, with 11 bases between. DNA for the CDR3: TGTGCCAGCAGCTTACAGGAGATGGGTGGCTACACCTTC. Encoded protein: CASSLQEMGGYTF.

This clonotype was recorded at least ten times. In DNA, the CDR3 is TGTGCCAGCAGTCCGGTCGGGGATACGCAGTATTTT. Its protein is CASSPVGDTQYF. The chain recombines TRBV28 with TRBJ2-3; D not certain. This CDR3 region has 12 residues. Germline V gives CDR1 MDHEN, CDR2 SYDVKM. Between the trimmed V and J ends, which lost 5 bases and 6 bases, there was a span of 9 bases.

The V and J genes are TRBV11-2 and TRBJ2-1, with D perhaps matching TRBD1 or TRBD2 (5 bases each). CDR1 and CDR2 (germline): SGHAT, FQNNGV. The CDR3 runs to 18 residues. Trimming cost V 4 bases and J 2 bases, with 21 bases left between them. The CDR3 coding sequence is TGTGCCAGCAGCTCAATAAAGGAGGTACGGGGACCCTACAATGAGCAGTTCTTC. Translated: CASSSIKEVRGPYNEQFF.

This clonotype was observed many times. The chain combines TRBV7-9 with TRBJ1-5; D ambiguous. Germline CDR1 reads SEHNR; CDR2 reads FQNEAQ (reference sequence). The V and J ends lost 5 bases and 0 bases respectively, with 5 bases between them. This CDR3 is built from 13 residues. CDR3 coding DNA: TGTGCCAGCAGCCCGTCTAGCAATCAGCCCCAGCATTTT. It specifies CASSPSSNQPQHF. Using reference TRBV7-9 and TRBJ1-5 for the parts outside the CDR3, the full variable domain is DTGVSQNPRHKITKRGQNVTFRCDPISEHNRLYWYRQTLGQGPEFLTYFQNEAQLEKSRLLSDRFSAERPKGSFSTLEIQRTEQGDSAMYLCASSPSSNQPQHFGDGTRLSIL.

This clonotype was counted ten times or more. This chain connects TRBV11-3 to TRBJ2-3; D remains unclear. Between the trimmed V and J ends, which lost 5 bases and 1 base, there was a span of 7 bases. Germline CDR1 and CDR2: SGHNT and YENEEA. The CDR3 is 13 amino acids. CDR3 loop: CASSLYGTDTQYF. CDR3 nucleotide sequence: TGTGCCAGCAGCCTCTATGGCACAGATACGCAGTATTTT. Filled out from reference TRBV11-3 and TRBJ2-3, the complete variable domain reads EAGVVQSPRYKIIEKKQPVAFWCNPISGHNTLYWYLQNLGQGPELLIRYENEEAVDDSQLPKDRFSAERLKGVDSTLKIQPAELGDSAVYLCASSLYGTDTQYFGPGTRLTVL.

To note about this clonotype: A single base separates this from a much larger clone, so it may be a read error. No conserved phenylalanine or tryptophan ends this CDR3, so it is likely a read error. V gene TRBV7-9 combines with J gene TRBJ1-1, with D possibly matching TRBD1 (5 bases). CDR1 is SEHNR, CDR2 FQNEAQ, per germline (reference sequence). V lost 5 bases to trimming and J lost 0 bases, with 10 bases between them. The CDR3 spans 14 residues. CDR3: CASSPGGVNTEAFL. Written as DNA, the CDR3 is TGTGCCAGCAGCCCGGGGGGTGTGAACACTGAAGCTTTCCTT.

This clonotype was seen many times. The chain uses TRBV27 and TRBJ2-1, with D possibly matching TRBD2 (7 bases). The CDR3 length is 19 residues. Trimming took off 4 bases at V and 6 bases at J, with 28 bases between the two ends. The germline V gene encodes CDR1 MNHEY and CDR2 SMNVEV (reference sequence). In DNA form, the CDR3 reads TGTGCCAGCAGTTCCAGGGGTAGCGGGCCGCCGCGTGGGTTCAATGAGCAGTTCTTC. This translates into CASSSRGSGPPRGFNEQFF.

This clonotype has only a few counts. V gene TRBV7-9 combines with J gene TRBJ1-3; no reliable D call. Germline CDR1 and CDR2: SEHNR and FQNEAQ (reference sequence). Trimming pared 8 bases from V and 8 bases from J, leaving 10 bases between. This CDR3 has 11 residues. In DNA, the CDR3 is TGTGCCAGCGGGTTTGTGGACACCATATATTTT. Translating it yields CASGFVDTIYF.

This clonotype was found many times. V is TRBV19 and J is TRBJ1-1; 7 positions match TRBD1. Germline V gene data show CDR1 as LNHDA and CDR2 as SQIVND (reference sequence). V shed 3 bases and J 5 bases; nucleotides not matched to a gene: 3. The CDR3 runs to 13 residues. The CDR3 here is CASSMAGGTEAFF. The CDR3 DNA follows: TGTGCCAGTAGTATGGCAGGGGGAACTGAAGCTTTCTTT.

In this sample, this clonotype turned up a few times. The chain carries TRBV6-2 or TRBV6-3 and TRBJ1-1; D is undetermined. Germline lookup yields CDR1 MNHEY and CDR2 SVGEGT. V shed 11 bases and J shed 1 base, with 14 bases lying between them. CDR3 length equals 13 residues. CDR3 nucleotide sequence: TGTGCCGCCGGACGGGAGTGGAACACTGAAGCTTTCTTT. The encoded protein is CAAGREWNTEAFF.

The rearrangement links TRBV5-4 to TRBJ2-7, with 7 bases matching TRBD1. Per the germline V gene, CDR1 is SGHNT and CDR2 is YYREEE (reference sequence). The CDR3 runs 16 residues. With 4 bases clipped from V and 0 bases from J, the junction kept 10 bases outside the gene matches. The CDR3 DNA reads as TGTGCCAGCAGCACTCCGGGACAGATAAGCTCCTACGAGCAGTACTTC. Its translation is CASSTPGQISSYEQYF.

V usage is TRBV5-1 and J usage is TRBJ1-6; TRBD1 might be the D (5 bases). The germline gives CDR1 SGHRS, CDR2 YFSETQ. Trimming removed 2 bases at V and 5 bases at J, with 11 bases between. The CDR3 contains 15 residues. The CDR3: CASSLGTADNSPLHF. DNA for the CDR3: TGCGCCAGCAGCTTAGGGACGGCTGATAATTCACCCCTCCACTTT.

This clonotype has at least ten counts. The rearrangement links TRBV10-2 to TRBJ1-5; D is undetermined. The CDR3 has 13 residues. Germline-derived CDR1 and CDR2 are WSHSY and SAAADI. The ends were cut back, 4 bases at V and 6 bases at J, with 10 bases in the middle. In nucleotides, the CDR3 is TGCGCCAGCAGTGGGGGAAATCCTCAGCCCCAGCATTTT. Its translation is CASSGGNPQPQHF.

In its sample, this clonotype was seen a few times. The chain has TRBV20-1 and TRBJ2-5; 7 bases match TRBD1. The CDR3 runs to 14 residues. Germline lookup yields CDR1 DFQATT and CDR2 SNEGSKA (reference sequence). V dropped 2 bases and J dropped 7; count of bases not matched to a gene: 10. The CDR3 loop reads CSARQDRISGTQYF. The CDR3 bases are TGCAGTGCTAGACAGGACAGGATTTCTGGGACCCAGTACTTC.

Many counts were recorded for this clonotype. The genes are TRBV6-2 or TRBV6-3 and TRBJ2-5, with TRBD2 matching 15 bases. Per germline, CDR1 MNHEY and CDR2 SVGEGT. This CDR3 is built from 18 residues. V lost 2 bases and J lost 4; bases outside the gene matches: 8. In DNA, the CDR3 is TGTGCCAGCAGTTACCGCGGGACTAGCGGGAGGAGAGGAGAGACCCAGTACTTC. This sequence encodes CASSYRGTSGRRGETQYF.

The V call is TRBV15, the J call TRBJ1-1; 7 bases map to TRBD1. Germline-derived CDR1 and CDR2 are LNHNV and YYDKDF (reference sequence). J was trimmed by 6 bases and V by 0 bases; bases with no gene match: 4. The CDR3 consists of 14 residues. The CDR3 here is CATSRDHRGPEAFF. The CDR3 region has the DNA TGTGCCACCAGCAGAGATCATAGGGGGCCTGAAGCTTTCTTT.

This clonotype was counted between two and nine times. The chain couples TRBV6-1 to TRBJ2-3; perhaps TRBD1 as D (6 bases). Per the germline V gene, CDR1 is MNHNS and CDR2 is SASEGT. V was shortened by 5 bases and J by 4 bases, with 13 bases between the two germline ends. The length of the CDR3 is 14 residues. This CDR3 is CASSKQQGADTQYF. DNA of the CDR3: TGTGCCAGCAGTAAGCAACAGGGCGCAGATACGCAGTATTTT.

This clonotype qualifies as medium-sized (0.01 to 0.1%). The rearrangement uses TRBV7-2 and TRBJ2-1, with a weak D call TRBD2 (6 bases). CDR3 length: 14 amino acids. CDR1 is SGHTA, CDR2 FQGNSA, per germline. Trimming left V 6 bases short and J 5 bases short, with 14 bases between. CDR3 nucleotides: TGTGCCAGCAGTGGGGACGGGACTCACAATGAGCAGTTCTTC. Its translation is CASSGDGTHNEQFF.

This clonotype was picked up a small number of times. The CDR3 protein is CASCKGAIGNTIYF. Written as DNA, the CDR3 is TGTGCCAGCTGTAAGGGGGCTATTGGAAACACCATATATTTT. V and J are TRBV6-1 and TRBJ1-3; 7 positions match TRBD1. The CDR3 covers 14 residues. The trim removed 8 bases at V and 3 bases at J, leaving 7 bases unmatched. In germline, CDR1 is MNHNS, CDR2 SASEGT.

The sample holds many counts of this clonotype. This chain connects TRBV5-6 to TRBJ2-7; 10 bases map to TRBD2. V dropped 0 bases and J dropped 3; count of bases not matched to a gene: 3. CDR1 and CDR2 (germline): SGHDT, YYEEEE. The CDR3 length is 15 residues. CDR3 DNA sequence: TGTGCCAGCAGCTTGGGACTAGCGGGCCTCTACGAGCAGTACTTC. This encodes CASSLGLAGLYEQYF.

This clonotype showed up many times. The chain joins TRBV7-9 to TRBJ2-4, with TRBD2 identical over 7 bases. J was trimmed by 0 bases and V by 3 bases; bases with no gene match: 8. This CDR3 spans 17 amino acids. Germline assignment: CDR1 SEHNR and CDR2 FQNEAQ (reference sequence). DNA for the CDR3: TGTGCCAGCAGCTTCCCCAGGGCGGGAGTAGCCAAAAACATTCAGTACTTC. This translates into CASSFPRAGVAKNIQYF.

This clonotype showed up many times. The V gene is TRBV20-1, the J gene TRBJ2-7, with TRBD1 matching over 7 bases. The CDR3 has 13 amino acids. Trimming cost V 1 base and J 3 bases; bases outside gene matches: 3. The V gene's germline CDR1 is DFQATT and CDR2 SNEGSKA (reference sequence). The DNA for the CDR3 is TGCAGTGCTAGAGGAGGGGGCCTCTACGAGCAGTACTTC. This codes for CSARGGGLYEQYF.